The rows below give T cell receptor beta chains drawn from one sample of a study of cytomegalovirus exposure and HLA in healthy donors. Assay used: immunoSEQ multiplex PCR; TCRdb lists only in-frame clones, some missing. The sample lists roughly 130,000 clones, about three quarters occurring once. The sample comprised PBMCs. These receptors came from a male donor in good health and CMV-seropositive. The CDR3 runs from the conserved cysteine through the conserved F or W. A D gene is named only where the DNA matches it firmly. A row's size may be missing; if present it is once, few, many or a size class.

J: TRBJ2-1
V: TRBV9
size: .
D: TRBD2
length: 15
DNA: TGTGCCAGCAGCGTAGACGGGAGGGCTTTCGATGAGCAGTTCTTC
CDR3: CASSVDGRAFDEQFF

J: TRBJ2-7
V: TRBV19
size: .
D: .
length: 17
DNA: TGTGCCAGTAGTATAGTGGGAGGAGGACCCAACTCCTACGAGCAGTACTTC
CDR3: CASSIVGGGPNSYEQYF

J: TRBJ2-7
V: TRBV7-9
size: .
D: TRBD2
length: 18
DNA: TGTTCCAGCAGCTCCTTCCTCGGGACTAGCGGGAGGGCCAACGAGCAGTACTTC
CDR3: CSSSSFLGTSGRANEQYF

J: TRBJ2-1
V: TRBV5-1
size: once
D: TRBD2
length: 14
DNA: TGCGCCAGCAGTCGGCGGGAGGCTAACAATGAGCAGTTCTTC
CDR3: CASSRREANNEQFF

J: TRBJ2-2
V: TRBV19
size: .
D: TRBD2
length: 15
DNA: TGTGCCAGTAGCCCTAGCGGGGGAGGCACCGGGGAGCTGTTTTTT
CDR3: CASSPSGGGTGELFF

J: TRBJ2-5
V: TRBV10-3
size: .
D: TRBD2
length: 14
DNA: TGTGCCATCAGTGAGGGACTAGAGGGAGAGACCCAGTACTTC
CDR3: CAISEGLEGETQYF

J: TRBJ2-1
V: TRBV15
size: .
D: .
length: 14
DNA: TGTGCCACCAGCAGAGAGTGGGGAGACAATGAGCAGTTCTTC
CDR3: CATSREWGDNEQFF

J: TRBJ2-3
V: TRBV27
size: .
D: .
length: 13
DNA: TGTGCCAGCAGTTTAGAGGGTACAGATACGCAGTATTTT
CDR3: CASSLEGTDTQYF

J: TRBJ1-2
V: TRBV19
size: .
D: .
length: 14
DNA: TGTGCCAGTAGTATATCCGCGGGGAATTATGGCTACACCTTC
CDR3: CASSISAGNYGYTF

J: TRBJ1-2
V: TRBV18
size: once
D: TRBD1
length: 16
DNA: TGTGCCAGCTCACCACCAGGACAGGGATCTGCCTATGGCTACACCTTC
CDR3: CASSPPGQGSAYGYTF

J: TRBJ2-1
V: TRBV30
size: .
D: TRBD1
length: 13
DNA: TGTGCCTGGAATCCGGGACAGACGAATGAGCAGTTCTTC
CDR3: CAWNPGQTNEQFF

J: TRBJ2-3
V: TRBV15
size: .
D: TRBD2
length: 15
DNA: TGTGCCACCAGCAGAGATTTGGCGGGAGCAGATACGCAGTATTTT
CDR3: CATSRDLAGADTQYF

J: TRBJ1-1
V: TRBV2
size: .
D: TRBD1
length: 14
DNA: TGTGCCAGCAGTGAAGACAGGGGGCGAACTGAAGCTTTCTTT
CDR3: CASSEDRGRTEAFF

J: TRBJ2-3
V: TRBV21-1
size: .
D: .
length: 16
DNA: TGTGCCAGCCCGGCTACTAGCGGGAGGGTTAGAGATACGCAGTATTTT
CDR3: CASPATSGRVRDTQYF

J: TRBJ1-6
V: TRBV5-4
size: .
D: .
length: 14
DNA: TGTGCCAGCAGCGTGAATACGGGGAATTCACCCCTCCACTTT
CDR3: CASSVNTGNSPLHF

J: TRBJ1-5
V: TRBV9
size: .
D: .
length: 15
DNA: TGTGCCAGCAGCGTAGACCCCCAACTAGATCAGCCCCAGCATTTT
CDR3: CASSVDPQLDQPQHF

J: TRBJ2-1
V: TRBV9
size: .
D: TRBD2
length: 14
DNA: TGTGCCAGCAGCGTGGCTAGCGGGGGTTATGAGCAGTTCTTC
CDR3: CASSVASGGYEQFF

J: TRBJ1-4
V: TRBV6-1
size: .
D: .
length: 14
DNA: TGTGCCAGCGCCCTTGGGGGGAATAATGAAAAACTGTTTTTT
CDR3: CASALGGNNEKLFF

J: TRBJ2-3
V: TRBV18
size: .
D: .
length: 15
DNA: TGTGCCAGCTCACTTGCTAGGTCTAGCACAGATACGCAGTATTTT
CDR3: CASSLARSSTDTQYF

J: TRBJ1-6
V: TRBV6-5
size: few
D: TRBD1
length: 15
DNA: TGTGCCAGCAGTTACCAGGACAGGGGTGGATCACCCCTCCACTTT
CDR3: CASSYQDRGGSPLHF

J: TRBJ2-3
V: TRBV6-4
size: few
D: TRBD1
length: 15
DNA: TGTGCCAGCAGCTCAGGACAGGGCAGCACAGATACGCAGTATTTT
CDR3: CASSSGQGSTDTQYF

J: TRBJ1-6
V: TRBV6-6
size: few
D: .
length: 16
DNA: TGTGCCAGCACCCTAAGCAGAGGGATAGATAATTCACCCCTCCACTTT
CDR3: CASTLSRGIDNSPLHF

J: TRBJ2-7
V: TRBV11-2
size: .
D: TRBD1
length: 17
DNA: TGTGCCAGCAGCTTAGATTGGGCAGGGGGTGTCTCCTACGAGCAGTACTTC
CDR3: CASSLDWAGGVSYEQYF

J: TRBJ2-7
V: TRBV6-5
size: .
D: TRBD1
length: 15
DNA: TGTGCCAGCAGTTACGGGACAGGGGCAACCTACGAGCAGTACTTC
CDR3: CASSYGTGATYEQYF

J: TRBJ2-1
V: TRBV5-4
size: .
D: .
length: 16
DNA: TGTGCCAGCAGCTATTACGGAGGGACGGACTACAATGAGCAGTTCTTC
CDR3: CASSYYGGTDYNEQFF

J: TRBJ1-5
V: TRBV5-1
size: .
D: TRBD1
length: 14
DNA: TGCGCCAGCAGCCCGGAGGGACAGAATCAGCCCCAGCATTTT
CDR3: CASSPEGQNQPQHF

J: TRBJ1-4
V: TRBV28
size: .
D: TRBD1
length: 15
DNA: TGTGCCAGCAGTTCAACAGGGGAAGTCGATGAAAAACTGTTTTTT
CDR3: CASSSTGEVDEKLFF